The 24 T cell receptor beta chains given below trace back to one sample, sequenced in a study of T cell responses to AZD1222 COVID-19 vaccine. Clones were sequenced by immunoSEQ multiplex PCR, and TCRdb holds only the in-frame ones, with some missing. Of 100,000 to 150,000 clones listed, around 86% were seen once; the top ten hold 1.2%. This sample comprised peripheral blood, obtained on day 0 of AZD1222 vaccination. The receptors here all came from an adult in good health.

This sequence joins TRBV4-1 and TRBJ2-5, with TRBD2 identical over 7 bases. There are 15 residues in the CDR3. From germline, CDR1 is MGHRA and CDR2 YSYEKL. V lost 0 bases to trimming and J lost 3 bases; unmatched junction nucleotides: 4. The CDR3 region is CASSQDGGGEETQYF. The CDR3 bases are TGCGCCAGCAGCCAAGACGGGGGAGGGGAAGAGACCCAGTACTTC.

CDR3 bases: TGTGCCAGCAGGGACGGACCTCATCCGGGAAACACCATATATTTT. Amino acid sequence: CASRDGPHPGNTIYF. The rearrangement links TRBV6-5 to TRBJ1-3; D unresolved. The V gene's germline CDR1 is MNHEY and CDR2 SVGAGI. The CDR3 loop spans 15 amino acids. Deletions cut 6 bases from V and 4 bases from J, with 16 bases between.

This clone was seen once. V is TRBV2 and J is TRBJ1-1; 9 bases are a match to TRBD1. The germline V gene has CDR1 SNHLY and CDR2 FYNNEI. CDR3 length equals 14 residues. The ends lost 6 bases at V and 4 bases at J; junction bases unmatched: 6. The CDR3 here is CASRRTGGFTEAFF. CDR3 coding DNA: TGTGCCAGCAGGAGAACAGGGGGCTTCACTGAAGCTTTCTTT.

This clone has only a few counts. This chain connects TRBV30 to TRBJ2-2; maybe TRBD2 (6 bases). The V end was cut by 4 bases, the J end by 3 bases, with 15 bases between. Germline V CDR1 and CDR2: GTSNPN, SVGIG (reference sequence). The length of the CDR3 is 15 residues. CDR3 nucleotides: TGTGCCTGGAATACACCGGGACTTGACACCGGGGAGCTGTTTTTT. This encodes CAWNTPGLDTGELFF.

This rearrangement joins TRBV25-1 to TRBJ2-5, with 11 bases aligning to TRBD2. CDR1 is MGHDK and CDR2 is SYGVNS in the germline V gene. Trimming removed 5 bases from V and 6 bases from J; junction bases left unmatched: 5. The CDR3 runs 14 residues. This CDR3 is CASSSTSGAKTQYF. In DNA form, the CDR3 reads TGTGCCAGCAGTTCGACTAGCGGGGCCAAGACCCAGTACTTC. The entire variable domain, with the rest obtained from reference TRBV25-1 and TRBJ2-5, is as follows: EADIYQTPRYLVIGTGKKITLECSQTMGHDKMYWYQQDPGMELHLIHYSYGVNSTEKGDLSSESTVSRIRTEHFPLTLESARPSHTSQYLCASSSTSGAKTQYFGPGTRLLVL.

The chain couples TRBV5-6 to TRBJ1-2; unclear D gene. Germline V CDR1 and CDR2: SGHDT, YYEEEE. Trimming took off 4 bases at V and 2 bases at J, with 18 bases between the two ends. The CDR3 sequence is 16 residues long. The CDR3 coding sequence is TGTGCCAGCAGCCCCAGGACGGGCATTAGGAACTATGGCTACACCTTC. Translated: CASSPRTGIRNYGYTF.

The rearrangement links TRBV9 to TRBJ1-6; D gene unclear. V lost 4 bases and J 7 bases, leaving 9 bases between the germline ends. The CDR3 length is 13 residues. Looked up from germline, CDR1 is SGDLS and CDR2 is YYNGEE. For the CDR3, the DNA is TGTGCCAGCAGCCCAGGTAGGAATTCACCCCTCCACTTT. Its translation is CASSPGRNSPLHF.

This clone was observed once. V gene TRBV2 combines with J gene TRBJ2-7, with D perhaps matching TRBD2 (5 bases). The V end lost 3 bases, the J end lost 7 bases, and 13 bases lay between the germline ends. The V gene's germline CDR1 is SNHLY and CDR2 FYNNEI. The CDR3 loop spans 13 amino acids. CDR3 loop: CASSDPGFGEQYF. The CDR3, as DNA: TGTGCCAGCAGTGACCCGGGGTTTGGTGAGCAGTACTTC. Drawing the rest from reference TRBV2 and TRBJ2-7, the complete variable domain is EPEVTQTPSHQVTQMGQEVILRCVPISNHLYFYWYRQILGQKVEFLVSFYNNEISEKSEIFDDQFSVERPDGSNFTLKIRSTKLEDSAMYFCASSDPGFGEQYFGPGTRLTVT.

This chain joins TRBV2 and TRBJ2-2; TRBD2 agrees at 11 bases. Per germline, CDR1 SNHLY and CDR2 FYNNEI. After removal of 7 bases from V and 4 bases from J, the junction contained 2 bases not matched to a gene. This CDR3 has 14 residues. As DNA, the CDR3 is TGTGCCAGCATAGCGGGGGGGCTCACCGGGGAGCTGTTTTTT. Translating it yields CASIAGGLTGELFF.

This chain connects TRBV10-3 to TRBJ2-7, with TRBD2 matching 12 bases. The trim removed 10 bases at V and 3 bases at J, leaving 4 bases unmatched. From germline, CDR1 is ENHRY and CDR2 SYGVKD. The CDR3 contains 13 residues. The CDR3 here is CATLLAGGYEQYF. Written as DNA, the CDR3 is TGTGCCACCTTACTAGCGGGGGGCTACGAGCAGTACTTC.

The CDR3 DNA sequence: TGTGCTAGTGGTTTGTTACACAGGGGTGGCTACACCTTC. Translation: CASGLLHRGGYTF. The V gene is TRBV12-5, the J gene TRBJ1-2; TRBD1 aligns across 7 bases. With 2 bases clipped from V and 7 bases from J, the junction kept 4 bases outside the gene matches. The germline V gene encodes CDR1 LGHNT and CDR2 FRNRAP. This CDR3 is 13 amino acids long.

The J gene is TRBJ2-5, the V gene TRBV6-6; possibly TRBD1 for D (6 bases). Trimming shortened V by 6 bases and J by 1 base, and 15 bases separated the two germline ends. The germline V gene encodes CDR1 MNHNY and CDR2 SVGAGI (reference sequence). CDR3 length: 15 amino acids. The CDR3, as DNA: TGTGCCAGCAGGGCCGAGGGACACCCCCAAGAGACCCAGTACTTC. Its translation is CASRAEGHPQETQYF.

V gene TRBV11-2 combines with J gene TRBJ1-2, with D possibly being TRBD1 (5 bases). CDR1 and CDR2 (germline): SGHAT, FQNNGV. V dropped 5 bases and J dropped 6 bases, with 19 bases sitting between them. CDR3 length: 15 residues. CDR3 amino acids: CASSGGERFANGYTF. The CDR3 DNA sequence: TGTGCCAGCAGCGGGGGGGAGAGGTTTGCCAATGGCTACACCTTC.

This clone is a singleton in its sample. The rearrangement uses TRBV19 and TRBJ2-7, with D hard to call. V was shortened by 3 bases and J by 3 bases, with 9 bases between the two germline ends. This CDR3 has 13 amino acids. Looked up from germline, CDR1 is LNHDA and CDR2 is SQIVND (reference sequence). CDR3 bases: TGTGCCAGTAGTATGCTCCCTAACTACGAGCAGTACTTC. It codes for CASSMLPNYEQYF.

The genes are TRBV27 and TRBJ2-7; 10 bases agree with TRBD1. From germline, CDR1 is MNHEY and CDR2 SMNVEV (reference sequence). This CDR3 contains 15 residues. J was trimmed by 4 bases and V by 3 bases; bases with no gene match: 6. The CDR3 nucleotides read TGTGCCAGCAGTTTCCGGGACAGGGGTATGTACGAGCAGTACTTC. As protein: CASSFRDRGMYEQYF.

The chain recombines TRBV5-1 with TRBJ2-1; D is perhaps TRBD1 or TRBD2 (6 bases each). CDR3 length: 16 residues. The germline V gene encodes CDR1 SGHRS and CDR2 YFSETQ. Trimming pared 4 bases from V and 5 bases from J, leaving 19 bases between. CDR3 residues: CASSKSGGQGHNEQFF. Written as DNA, the CDR3 is TGCGCCAGCAGCAAGAGTGGGGGGCAGGGCCACAATGAGCAGTTCTTC.

The chain has TRBV14 and TRBJ1-3; D is possibly TRBD1 (6 bases). V gave up 0 bases and J gave up 1 base, with 16 bases separating them. The CDR3 loop spans 18 amino acids. The germline gives CDR1 SGHDN, CDR2 FVKESK. CDR3 DNA: TGTGCCAGCAGCCAAGATACAGGGTACTCCTCATCTGGAAACACCATATATTTT. Amino acid sequence: CASSQDTGYSSSGNTIYF.

The chain joins TRBV7-9 to TRBJ1-2; D ambiguous. V lost 5 bases and J 8 bases, leaving 9 bases between the germline ends. Germline CDR1 SEHNR, CDR2 FQNEAQ (reference sequence). This CDR3 is 11 amino acids long. The CDR3 DNA reads TGTGCCAGCAGCCCCAGTTTGGGCTACACCTTC. Its protein is CASSPSLGYTF. Full variable domain (remainder filled in from reference TRBV7-9 and TRBJ1-2): DTGVSQNPRHKITKRGQNVTFRCDPISEHNRLYWYRQTLGQGPEFLTYFQNEAQLEKSRLLSDRFSAERPKGSFSTLEIQRTEQGDSAMYLCASSPSLGYTFGSGTRLTVV.

The rearrangement links TRBV7-2 to TRBJ1-1; no firm D call. The CDR3 sequence is 13 residues long. In germline, CDR1 is SGHTA, CDR2 FQGNSA. Trimming left V 3 bases short and J 6 bases short, with 11 bases between. The CDR3 nucleotides read TGTGCCAGCAGCTTGCTAGGGTTCCCTGAAGCTTTCTTT. Translated: CASSLLGFPEAFF.

The genes are TRBV6-5 and TRBJ2-3, with D possibly being TRBD2 (6 bases). V was cut by 2 bases and J by 4 bases, with 10 bases left in between. Germline CDR1 is MNHEY and CDR2 is SVGAGI. This CDR3 comprises 14 residues. This CDR3 is CASSYGTRADTQYF. The CDR3 bases are TGTGCCAGCAGTTACGGGACTCGGGCAGATACGCAGTATTTT.

The V call is TRBV14, the J call TRBJ1-1; D remains ambiguous. This CDR3 comprises 16 residues. Germline V gene data show CDR1 as SGHDN and CDR2 as FVKESK. V lost 2 bases, J lost 1 base, and 14 bases lay in between. The CDR3 DNA sequence: TGTGCCAGCAGCCAACAGGCCAACATAGGGAACACTGAAGCTTTCTTT. It is translated as CASSQQANIGNTEAFF.

This clone appeared a single time. This rearrangement joins TRBV5-4 to TRBJ2-1, with TRBD2 matching over 8 bases. After removal of 4 bases from V and 10 bases from J, the junction contained 10 bases not matched to a gene. CDR3 length equals 14 residues. CDR1 is SGHNT, CDR2 YYREEE, per germline (reference sequence). The CDR3, as DNA: TGTGCCAGCAGCGCCCTGAGCGGGGGCAAGGAGCAGTTCTTC. It encodes CASSALSGGKEQFF. Combining the CDR3 with reference TRBV5-4 and TRBJ2-1 gives the whole variable domain ETGVTQSPTHLIKTRGQQVTLRCSSQSGHNTVSWYQQALGQGPQFIFQYYREEENGRGNFPPRFSGLQFPNYSSELNVNALELDDSALYLCASSALSGGKEQFFGPGTRLTVL.

V gene TRBV7-6 combines with J gene TRBJ2-2, with 8 bases fitting TRBD2. V trimming: 4 bases; J trimming: 2 bases; junction bases outside the gene matches: 6. Germline CDR1 SGHVS, CDR2 FNYEAQ. There are 16 residues in the CDR3. The CDR3, as DNA: TGTGCCAGCAGCTCGAGCACTAGCGGTAACACCGGGGAGCTGTTTTTT. Encoded protein: CASSSSTSGNTGELFF.

The V call is TRBV7-9, the J call TRBJ2-7, with a possible D match to TRBD2 (5 bases). Germline V gene sequence: CDR1 SEHNR, CDR2 FQNEAQ (reference sequence). The CDR3 has 15 amino acids. V lost 4 bases and J lost 5, with 18 bases in between. The CDR3 region is CASSSPGAGRDEQYF. The CDR3 nucleotides are TGTGCCAGCAGCTCCCCAGGTGCGGGCCGGGACGAGCAGTACTTC.